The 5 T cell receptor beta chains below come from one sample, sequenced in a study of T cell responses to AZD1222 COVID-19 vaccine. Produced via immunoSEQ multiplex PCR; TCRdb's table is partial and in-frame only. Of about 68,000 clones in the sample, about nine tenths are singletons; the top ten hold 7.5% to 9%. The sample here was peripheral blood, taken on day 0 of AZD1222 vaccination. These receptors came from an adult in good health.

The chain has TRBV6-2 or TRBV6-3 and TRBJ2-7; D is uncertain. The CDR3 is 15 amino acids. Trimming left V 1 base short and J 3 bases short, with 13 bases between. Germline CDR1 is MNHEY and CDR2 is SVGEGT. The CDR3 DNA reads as TGTGCCAGCAGTTACTTGCCCCTTTGGCTCTACGAGCAGTACTTC. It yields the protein CASSYLPLWLYEQYF.

For the CDR3, the DNA is TGTGCCAGCAGCACCGCTAGCGGGAGACCCATGAATGAGCAGTTCTTC. It is translated as CASSTASGRPMNEQFF. V and J are TRBV13 and TRBJ2-1, with 10 bases fitting TRBD2. This CDR3 is 16 amino acids long. CDR1 and CDR2 from the germline V gene are PRHDT and FYEKMQ (reference sequence). J gave up 7 bases and V 5 bases, and 11 bases lay outside the gene matches.

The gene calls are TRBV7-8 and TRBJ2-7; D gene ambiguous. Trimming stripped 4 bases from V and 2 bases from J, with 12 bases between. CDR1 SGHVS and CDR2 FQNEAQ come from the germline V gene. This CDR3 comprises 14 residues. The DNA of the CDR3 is TGTGCCAGCAGCTCCCGTGTAACGACCTACGAGCAGTACTTC. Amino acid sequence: CASSSRVTTYEQYF.

The CDR3 region has the DNA TGTGCCAGCAGCCCAGGGTCCAACAATGAGCAGTTCTTC. This sequence encodes CASSPGSNNEQFF. V and J are TRBV6-5 and TRBJ2-1; D is perhaps TRBD1 (5 bases). V was trimmed by 6 bases and J by 5 bases, leaving 11 bases between them. The CDR3 runs 13 residues. Looked up from germline, CDR1 is MNHEY and CDR2 is SVGAGI.

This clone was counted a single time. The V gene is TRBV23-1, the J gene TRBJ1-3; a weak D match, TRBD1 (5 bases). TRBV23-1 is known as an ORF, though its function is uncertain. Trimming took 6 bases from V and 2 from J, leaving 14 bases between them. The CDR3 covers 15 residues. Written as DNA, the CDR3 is TGCGCCAGCAGCCAAAACAGGAAAACTGGAAACACCATATATTTT. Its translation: CASSQNRKTGNTIYF.